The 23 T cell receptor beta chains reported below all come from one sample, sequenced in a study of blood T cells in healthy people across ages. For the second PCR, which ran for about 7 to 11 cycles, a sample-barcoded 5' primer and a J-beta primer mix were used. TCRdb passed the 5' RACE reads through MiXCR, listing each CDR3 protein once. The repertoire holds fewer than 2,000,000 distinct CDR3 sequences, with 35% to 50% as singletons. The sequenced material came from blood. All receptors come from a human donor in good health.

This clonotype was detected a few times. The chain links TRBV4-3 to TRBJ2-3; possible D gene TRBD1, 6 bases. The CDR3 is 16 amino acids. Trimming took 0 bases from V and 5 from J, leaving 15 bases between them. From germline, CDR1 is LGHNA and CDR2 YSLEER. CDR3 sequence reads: CASSQDAPGARDTQYF. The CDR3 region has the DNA TGCGCCAGCAGCCAAGATGCCCCAGGGGCGAGAGATACGCAGTATTTT.

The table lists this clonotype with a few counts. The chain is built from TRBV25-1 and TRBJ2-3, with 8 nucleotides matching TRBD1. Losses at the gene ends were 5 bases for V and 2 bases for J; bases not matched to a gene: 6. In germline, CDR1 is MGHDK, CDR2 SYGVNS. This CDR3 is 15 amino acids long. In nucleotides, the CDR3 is TGTGCCAGCAGTATGATCCAGGGGGCCACAGATACGCAGTATTTT. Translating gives CASSMIQGATDTQYF.

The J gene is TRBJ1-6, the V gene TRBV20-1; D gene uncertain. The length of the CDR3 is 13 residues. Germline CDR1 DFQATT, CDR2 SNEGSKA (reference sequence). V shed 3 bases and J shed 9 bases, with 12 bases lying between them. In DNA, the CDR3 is TGCAGTGCTAGCGGATTCACTACTTCACCCCTCCACTTT. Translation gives CSASGFTTSPLHF.

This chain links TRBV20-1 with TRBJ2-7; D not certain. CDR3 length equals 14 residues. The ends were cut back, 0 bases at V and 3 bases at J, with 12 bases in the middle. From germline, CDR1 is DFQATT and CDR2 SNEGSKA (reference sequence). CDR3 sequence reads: CSARDRSRSYEQYF. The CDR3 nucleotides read TGCAGTGCTAGAGATCGGAGCCGGAGCTACGAGCAGTACTTC.

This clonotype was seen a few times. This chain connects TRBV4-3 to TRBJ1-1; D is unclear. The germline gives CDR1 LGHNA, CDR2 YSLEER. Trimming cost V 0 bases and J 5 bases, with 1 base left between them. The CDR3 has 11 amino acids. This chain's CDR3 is CASSQETEAFF. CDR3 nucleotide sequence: TGCGCCAGCAGCCAAGAGACTGAAGCTTTCTTT.

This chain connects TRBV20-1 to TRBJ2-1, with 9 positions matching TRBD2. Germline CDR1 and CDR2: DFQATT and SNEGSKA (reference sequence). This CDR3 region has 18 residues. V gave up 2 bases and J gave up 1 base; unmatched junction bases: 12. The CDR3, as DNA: TGCAGTGCTAGACCAAAGGGGCGCCTAGCGGGGTCCTACAATGAGCAGTTCTTC. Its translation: CSARPKGRLAGSYNEQFF.

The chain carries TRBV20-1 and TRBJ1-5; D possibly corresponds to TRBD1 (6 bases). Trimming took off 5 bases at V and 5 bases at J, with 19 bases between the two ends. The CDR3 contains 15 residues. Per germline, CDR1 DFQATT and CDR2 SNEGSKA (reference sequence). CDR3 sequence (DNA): TGCAGTGCTCTACTACGGTGGGGGGGCGATCAGCCCCAGCATTTT. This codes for CSALLRWGGDQPQHF.

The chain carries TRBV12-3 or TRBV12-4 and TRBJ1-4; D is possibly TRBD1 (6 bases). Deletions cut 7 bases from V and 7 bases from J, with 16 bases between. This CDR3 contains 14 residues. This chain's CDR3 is CASTTGTAGEKLFF. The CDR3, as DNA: TGTGCCAGCACTACAGGGACGGCTGGTGAAAAACTGTTTTTT.

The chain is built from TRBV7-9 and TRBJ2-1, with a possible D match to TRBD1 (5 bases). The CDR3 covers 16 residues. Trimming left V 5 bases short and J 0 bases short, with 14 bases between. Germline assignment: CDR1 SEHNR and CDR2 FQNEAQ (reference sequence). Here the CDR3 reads CASSPIGVNSYNEQFF. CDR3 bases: TGTGCCAGCAGCCCGATAGGGGTAAACTCCTACAATGAGCAGTTCTTC.

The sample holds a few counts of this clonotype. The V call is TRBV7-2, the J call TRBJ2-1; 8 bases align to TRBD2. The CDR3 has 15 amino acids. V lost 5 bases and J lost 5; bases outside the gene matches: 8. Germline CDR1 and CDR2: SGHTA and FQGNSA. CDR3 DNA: TGTGCCAGCAGCCCCCCGCGGGGGGTGCACAATGAGCAGTTCTTC. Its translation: CASSPPRGVHNEQFF.

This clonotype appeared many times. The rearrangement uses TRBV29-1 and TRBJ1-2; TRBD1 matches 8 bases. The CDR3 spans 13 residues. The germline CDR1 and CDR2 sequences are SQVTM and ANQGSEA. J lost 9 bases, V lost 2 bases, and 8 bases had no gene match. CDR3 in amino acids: CSVEPDRGYSYTF. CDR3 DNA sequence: TGCAGCGTTGAACCAGACAGGGGTTACAGCTACACCTTC.

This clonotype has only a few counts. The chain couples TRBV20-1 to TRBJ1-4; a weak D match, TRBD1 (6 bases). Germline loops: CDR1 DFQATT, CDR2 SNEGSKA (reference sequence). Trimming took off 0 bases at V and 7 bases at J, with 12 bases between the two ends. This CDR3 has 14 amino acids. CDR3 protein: CSARDGGLGEKLFF. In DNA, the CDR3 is TGCAGTGCTAGAGACGGGGGGCTGGGTGAAAAACTGTTTTTT.

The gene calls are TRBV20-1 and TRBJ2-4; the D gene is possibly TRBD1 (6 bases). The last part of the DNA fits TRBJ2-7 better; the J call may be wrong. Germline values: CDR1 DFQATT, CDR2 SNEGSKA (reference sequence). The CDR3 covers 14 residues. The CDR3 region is CSAREQGAVYEQYF. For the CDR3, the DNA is TGCAGTGCTAGAGAACAGGGTGCGGTCTACGAGCAGTACTTC.

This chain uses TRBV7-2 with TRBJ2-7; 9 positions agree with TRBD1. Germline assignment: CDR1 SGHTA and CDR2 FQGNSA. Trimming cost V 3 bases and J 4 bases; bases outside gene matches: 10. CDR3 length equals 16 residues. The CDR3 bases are TGTGCCAGCAGCTTTTGGGACAGGGCTGGGGTATACGAGCAGTACTTC. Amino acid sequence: CASSFWDRAGVYEQYF.

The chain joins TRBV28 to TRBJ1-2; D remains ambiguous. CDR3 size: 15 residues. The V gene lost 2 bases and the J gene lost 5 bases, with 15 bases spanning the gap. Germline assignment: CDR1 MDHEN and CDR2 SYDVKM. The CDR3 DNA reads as TGTGCCAGCAGTTTAGTGGCCGGGGAGCAGTATGGCTACACCTTC. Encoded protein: CASSLVAGEQYGYTF.

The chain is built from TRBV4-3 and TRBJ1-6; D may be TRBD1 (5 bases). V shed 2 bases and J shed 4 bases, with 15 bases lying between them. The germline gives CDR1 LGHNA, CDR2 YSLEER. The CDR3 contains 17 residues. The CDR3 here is CASSQRGDYRYNSPLHF. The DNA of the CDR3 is TGCGCCAGCAGCCAAAGAGGGGACTACAGATATAATTCACCCCTCCACTTT.

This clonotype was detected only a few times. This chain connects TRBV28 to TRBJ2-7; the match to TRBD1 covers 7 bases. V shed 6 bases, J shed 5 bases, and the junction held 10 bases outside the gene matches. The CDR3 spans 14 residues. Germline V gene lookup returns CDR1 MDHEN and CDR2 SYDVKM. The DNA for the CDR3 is TGTGCCAGCAGCTCCACAGGGGTTATCCACGAGCAGTACTTC. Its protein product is CASSSTGVIHEQYF.

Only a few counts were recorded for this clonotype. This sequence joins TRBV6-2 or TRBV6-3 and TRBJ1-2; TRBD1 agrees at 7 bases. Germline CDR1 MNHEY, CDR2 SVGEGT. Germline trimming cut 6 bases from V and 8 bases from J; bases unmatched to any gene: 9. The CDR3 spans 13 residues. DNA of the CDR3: TGTGCCAGCAGCCAGGACAGGCTTAGAGGCTACACCTTC. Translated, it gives CASSQDRLRGYTF.

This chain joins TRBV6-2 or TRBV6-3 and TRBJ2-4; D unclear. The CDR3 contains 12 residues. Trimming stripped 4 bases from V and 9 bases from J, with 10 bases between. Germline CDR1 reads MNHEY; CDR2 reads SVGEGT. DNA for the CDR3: TGTGCCAGCAGTTCCCCCACCCGCATTCAGTACTTC. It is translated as CASSSPTRIQYF.

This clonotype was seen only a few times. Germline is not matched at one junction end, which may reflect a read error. This chain's CDR3 is CANSQDRDSSDTQYF. As DNA, the CDR3 is TGCGCCAACAGCCAAGATAGGGACAGCTCAGATACACAGTATTTT. This sequence joins TRBV4-3 and TRBJ2-3, with 7 nucleotides matching TRBD1. The length of the CDR3 is 15 residues. Looked up from germline, CDR1 is LGHNA and CDR2 is YSLEER.

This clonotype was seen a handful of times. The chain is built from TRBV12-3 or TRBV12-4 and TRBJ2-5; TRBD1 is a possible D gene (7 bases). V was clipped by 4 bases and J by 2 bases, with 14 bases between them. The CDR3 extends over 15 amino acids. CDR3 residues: CASSSGQAGQETQYF. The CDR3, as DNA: TGTGCCAGCAGTTCCGGACAGGCGGGGCAAGAGACCCAGTACTTC.

The CDR3 loop is CASSLAGGGVTGELFF. The CDR3, as DNA: TGTGCCAGCAGCTTAGCTGGGGGAGGGGTCACCGGGGAGCTGTTTTTT. The chain carries TRBV7-6 and TRBJ2-2, with 7 bases lining up with TRBD2. The CDR3 runs 16 residues. Germline V gives CDR1 SGHVS, CDR2 FNYEAQ. Trimming took 0 bases from V and 4 from J; bases not matched to a gene: 5.

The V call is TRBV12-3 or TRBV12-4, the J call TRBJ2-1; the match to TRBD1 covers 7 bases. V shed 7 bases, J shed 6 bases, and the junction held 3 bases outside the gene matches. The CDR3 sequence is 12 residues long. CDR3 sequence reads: CASKGQPNEQFF. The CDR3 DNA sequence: TGTGCCAGCAAGGGACAGCCCAATGAGCAGTTCTTC.